Listed below are T cell receptor beta chains from one sample, sequenced in a study of T cell responses to AZD1222 COVID-19 vaccine. TCRdb's table, derived via immunoSEQ multiplex PCR, lists solely in-frame clones and lacks some. The sample holds 100,000 to 150,000 clones, about 87% seen once. The source was peripheral blood, collected on day 0 of AZD1222 vaccination. The source is an adult in good health. Both conserved end residues are part of each CDR3.

length | V | CDR3
16 | TRBV6-2/TRBV6-3 | CASSYGLAGVYNEQFF
10 | TRBV20-1 | CSARSNEQFF
12 | TRBV27 | CASRDAGETQYF
15 | TRBV7-9 | CASSSQGTSNQPQHF
13 | TRBV7-2 | CASSAVRGYEQYF
14 | TRBV4-3 | CASSQALTTGEAFF
15 | TRBV28 | CASSSPYSGSQPQHF
15 | TRBV27 | CASSPRTLEYNEQFF
15 | TRBV9 | CASSGGGSGSPVKFF
14 | TRBV3-1/TRBV3-2 | CASSQATGYYGYTF
13 | TRBV2 | CASRAPSNQPQHF
15 | TRBV7-9 | CASSLGGTQGYGYTF
16 | TRBV7-2 | CASSSAGGGLGTEAFF
13 | TRBV27 | CASSSGGGGELFF
14 | TRBV5-6 | CASSWVDGVYGYTF
17 | TRBV7-9 | CASSLVLLSGRKNEQYF
16 | TRBV19 | CASSIGAAGTGTEAFF
15 | TRBV4-1 | CASSSSDGPRYGYTF
13 | TRBV11-3 | CASTRRNNSPLHF
13 | TRBV12-3/TRBV12-4 | CASSSDRGQPQHF
13 | TRBV28 | CASRPGGAETQYF
16 | TRBV10-3 | CAISTGKTANTGELFF
11 | TRBV28 | CASSLSGGYTF
13 | TRBV19 | CASSAPGRYGYTF
13 | TRBV7-2 | CASSPGQGYGYTF
12 | TRBV29-1 | CSVLHNFYGYTF
13 | TRBV24-1 | CATSEPYRDTQYF
17 | TRBV9 | CASSINPGNPSPYEQYF
13 | TRBV6-5 | CASGWGMNTEAFF
15 | TRBV7-3 | CASSLSGGPSYEQYF
13 | TRBV3-1/TRBV3-2 | CASSPPGTDTQYF
17 | TRBV7-3 | CASSPGTSGRVTDTQYF
16 | TRBV21-1 | CASSPRTSGGAETQYF
15 | TRBV27 | CASSLGSGAPYEQYF
14 | TRBV7-7 | CASSLDRGSGELFF
17 | TRBV19 | CASQTGGAPPGANVLTF
20 | TRBV5-1 | CASSLGLAERASSSYNEQFF
10 | TRBV7-8 | CASSPYGYTF
15 | TRBV9 | CASSRQGAWGEKLFF
13 | TRBV15 | CATSRSEFSEAFF
15 | TRBV6-2/TRBV6-3 | CASSYPSGGTYEQYF
16 | TRBV4-3 | CASSTRTGQGSEKLFF
14 | TRBV4-1 | CASSHLTAGHGYTF
16 | TRBV18 | CASSPSLAGGKDTQYF
12 | TRBV30 | CAWGTGRGEQYF
14 | TRBV27 | CASSFGFGGQPQHF
16 | TRBV11-1 | CASSNLRTGGNEKLFF
15 | TRBV5-5 | CASRDQDSRLYGYTF
17 | TRBV18 | CASSPGQSFSTNYGYTF
14 | TRBV2 | CASGGTGAGNTIYF
16 | TRBV4-2 | CASSQEVRTAGNTIYF
14 | TRBV10-1 | CASSGRQTYNEQFF
18 | TRBV25-1 | CASSEGFAGGLNTGELFF
17 | TRBV7-2 | CASSLGKAYRDPTEAFF
15 | TRBV19 | CASSARKARGNEQFF
13 | TRBV11-3 | CASSLGVVSEQFF
10 | TRBV29-1 | CSGQINEQFF
16 | TRBV2 | CASSPRAPFYNSPLHF
15 | TRBV27 | CASRTGTGVDWEQYF
14 | TRBV5-5 | CASSLGGPGNTIYF